The TCR beta chain under discussion was sequenced for a study of blood T cell repertoires in COVID-19. In the original analysis: Counts of nucleated cells, estimated from reference gene primer amplification, were obtained. Assay: immunoSEQ multiplex PCR; the TCRdb copy retains only in-frame clones and omits some. Clone size and the V and J calls come from that table; the DNA yielded D and trimming. The sample lists about 95,000 clones; about 93% were seen once. The CDR3 runs to 15 residues. Germline CDR1 is SGHRS and CDR2 is YFSETQ. The V gene lost 3 bases and the J gene lost 0 bases, with 13 bases spanning the gap.

Sequencing was carried out using peripheral blood. This chain uses TRBV5-1 with TRBJ2-7; D perhaps matches TRBD1 (6 bases). The clonotype was recovered from a woman aged 45-60 years in a cohort sampled during active COVID-19. CDR3 loop: CASSWGPGFSYEQYF. CDR3 nucleotides: TGCGCCAGCAGCTGGGGGCCGGGGTTCTCCTACGAGCAGTACTTC.